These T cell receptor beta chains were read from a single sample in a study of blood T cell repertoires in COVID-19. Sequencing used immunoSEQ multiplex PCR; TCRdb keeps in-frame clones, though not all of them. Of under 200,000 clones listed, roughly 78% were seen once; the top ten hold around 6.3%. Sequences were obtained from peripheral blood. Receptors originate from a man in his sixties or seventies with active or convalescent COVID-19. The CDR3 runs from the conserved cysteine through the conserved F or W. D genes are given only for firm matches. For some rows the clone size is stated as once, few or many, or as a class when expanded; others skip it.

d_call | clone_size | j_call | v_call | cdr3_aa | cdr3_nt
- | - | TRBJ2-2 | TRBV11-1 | CASRLQTVNTGELFF | TGTGCCAGCAGGCTACAGACAGTGAACACCGGGGAGCTGTTTTTT
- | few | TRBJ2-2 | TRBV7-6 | CASSADGAGTAGELFF | TGTGCCAGCAGCGCCGATGGAGCGGGCACGGCCGGGGAGCTGTTTTTT
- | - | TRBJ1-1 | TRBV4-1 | CASSPTEDTEAFF | TGCGCCAGCAGCCCGACCGAGGACACTGAAGCTTTCTTT
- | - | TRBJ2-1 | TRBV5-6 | CASSLVSGGLYNEQFF | TGTGCCAGCAGCTTGGTCTCGGGGGGCTTATACAATGAGCAGTTCTTC
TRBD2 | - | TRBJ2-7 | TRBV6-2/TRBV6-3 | CASSYSTSGYYEQYF | TGTGCCAGCAGTTACTCGACTAGCGGATACTACGAGCAGTACTTC
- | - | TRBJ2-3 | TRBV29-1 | CSVETGASLSDTQYF | TGCAGCGTTGAAACGGGAGCGAGTTTGTCGGATACGCAGTATTTT
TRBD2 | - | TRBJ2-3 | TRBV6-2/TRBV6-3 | CASSYTSGLSTDTQYF | TGTGCCAGCAGTTACACTAGCGGTTTGTCAACAGATACGCAGTATTTT
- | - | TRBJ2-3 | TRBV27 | CASSLVEGTDTQYF | TGTGCCAGCAGTTTAGTAGAGGGCACAGATACGCAGTATTTT
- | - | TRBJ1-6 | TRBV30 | CAWSGEKYSPLHF | TGTGCCTGGAGTGGAGAGAAATATTCACCCCTCCACTTT
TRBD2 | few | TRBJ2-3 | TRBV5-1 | CASRSGGALTDTQYF | TGCGCCAGCCGTAGCGGGGGGGCATTAACAGATACGCAGTATTTT
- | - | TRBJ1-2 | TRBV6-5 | CASSYSVRGYGYTF | TGTGCCAGCAGTTACTCGGTCAGGGGCTATGGCTACACCTTC
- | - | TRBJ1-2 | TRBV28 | CASTPTASRGYTF | TGTGCCAGCACCCCAACGGCATCGAGGGGCTACACCTTC
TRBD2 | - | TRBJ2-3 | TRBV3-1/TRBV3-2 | CASSAGGNTDTQYF | TGTGCCAGCAGCGCGGGGGGAAACACAGATACGCAGTATTTT
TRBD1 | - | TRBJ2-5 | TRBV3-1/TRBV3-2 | CASSPGQDGTQYF | TGTGCCAGCAGCCCAGGACAGGATGGGACCCAGTACTTC
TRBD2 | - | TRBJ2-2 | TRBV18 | CASSHGLAAQDTGELFF | TGTGCCAGCTCACACGGACTAGCGGCCCAGGACACCGGGGAGCTGTTTTTT
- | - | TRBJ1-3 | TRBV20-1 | CSASTTGGNTIYF | TGCAGTGCTAGTACCACCGGGGGAAACACCATATATTTT
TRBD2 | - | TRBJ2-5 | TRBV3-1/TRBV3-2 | CASSQDIAGAQETQYF | TGTGCCAGCAGCCAAGACATAGCGGGGGCGCAAGAGACCCAGTACTTC
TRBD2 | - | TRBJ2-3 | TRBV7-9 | CASSSSGISTDTQYF | TGTGCCAGCAGCTCTAGCGGGATTAGCACAGATACGCAGTATTTT
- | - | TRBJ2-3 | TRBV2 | CASSDQWEADTQYF | TGTGCCAGCAGTGACCAGTGGGAGGCAGATACGCAGTATTTT
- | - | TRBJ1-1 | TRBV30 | CAWSVQDNTEAFF | TGTGCCTGGAGTGTACAGGACAACACTGAAGCTTTCTTT
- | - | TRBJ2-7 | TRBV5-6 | CASSSPGGSGYEQYF | TGTGCCAGCAGCTCCCCCGGCGGGTCCGGCTACGAGCAGTACTTC
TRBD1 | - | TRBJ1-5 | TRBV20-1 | CSASGPGGISTPQHF | TGCAGTGCTAGTGGACCAGGGGGAATATCAACGCCCCAGCATTTT
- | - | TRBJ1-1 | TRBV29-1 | CSAERQGFFPFF | TGCAGCGCCGAAAGGCAGGGTTTTTTTCCTTTCTTT
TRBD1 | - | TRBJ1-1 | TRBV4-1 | CASSRTVFRGTGGTEAFF | TGCGCCAGCAGCCGAACGGTATTTAGAGGGACAGGGGGCACTGAAGCTTTCTTT
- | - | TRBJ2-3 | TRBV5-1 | CASSHGSATDTQYF | TGCGCCAGCAGTCACGGGAGCGCCACAGATACGCAGTATTTT
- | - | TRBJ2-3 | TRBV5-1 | CASSFGSRADTQYF | TGCGCCAGCAGCTTTGGTAGCCGCGCCGATACGCAGTATTTT
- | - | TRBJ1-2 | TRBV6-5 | CASSSQGVGYGYTF | TGTGCCAGCAGCTCACAGGGAGTGGGCTATGGCTACACCTTC
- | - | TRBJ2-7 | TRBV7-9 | CASSLGATQGAYEQYF | TGTGCCAGCAGCTTAGGGGCCACACAAGGGGCCTACGAGCAGTACTTC
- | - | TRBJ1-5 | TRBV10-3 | CAISETTGDNSNQPQHF | TGTGCCATCAGTGAGACCACCGGGGATAATAGCAATCAGCCCCAGCATTTT
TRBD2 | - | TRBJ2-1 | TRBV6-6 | CASTQVRLAGGGEQFF | TGTGCCAGCACCCAAGTGCGGCTAGCGGGAGGAGGTGAGCAGTTCTTC
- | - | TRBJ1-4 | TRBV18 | CASSPSRGSNEKLFF | TGTGCCAGCTCACCAAGCAGGGGATCTAATGAAAAACTGTTTTTT
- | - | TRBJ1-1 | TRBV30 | CAQEGALNTEAFF | TGTGCCCAAGAGGGAGCTCTCAACACTGAAGCTTTCTTT
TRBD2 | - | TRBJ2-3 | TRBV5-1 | CASSLAGGPADTQYF | TGCGCCAGCAGCCTAGCGGGAGGGCCGGCAGATACGCAGTATTTT
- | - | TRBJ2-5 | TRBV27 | CASSLNRVVETQYF | TGTGCCAGCAGTTTGAACAGGGTGGTAGAGACCCAGTACTTC
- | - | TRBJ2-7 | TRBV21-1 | CASFRFGVGQDISYEQYF | TGTGCCAGCTTCCGGTTCGGGGTTGGACAGGACATCTCCTACGAGCAGTACTTC